The sequence of this T cell receptor beta chain was determined in a study of memory CD4+ T cells and cytomegalovirus serostatus. The sort gate was single viable CD3+CD4+CD8-CD45RO+ cells for memory CD4+ T cells. Using immunoSEQ multiplex PCR, the repertoire was profiled, and TCRdb retains in-frame clones only, with some absent. The sample comprises under 65,000 clones, roughly 80% of which are singletons, and about 0.64% rests with the top ten. The germline V and J ends were trimmed by 2 bases and 7 bases, with 9 bases remaining between them. The CDR3 spans 13 residues. Per germline, CDR1 MNHEY and CDR2 SMNVEV (reference sequence).

J is TRBJ1-5 and V is TRBV27; D gene uncertain. What was sequenced was memory CD4+ T cells from blood. The sequence was collected from an adult in good health and CMV-seronegative. The CDR3 region is CASSLGREQPQHF. DNA of the CDR3: TGTGCCAGCAGTTTAGGACGGGAGCAGCCCCAGCATTTT.